Each of the 26 T cell receptor beta chains below was sequenced from the same sample in a study of T cell repertoires in cytomegalovirus infection. No antigen is known for these receptors. Each CDR3 protein is one row after TCRdb ran MiXCR on the reads. Found here are about 830,000 distinct CDR3 sequences, less than 35% of them singletons; the top ten hold 9.5% to 15%. The sequencing used cultured CD8+ T cells from PBMCs, collected from culture after CMV antigen stimulation. These receptors all stem from a human donor in good health (CMV status not recorded). Some clones in this sample may be carry-over from other donors' samples.

The J gene is TRBJ1-2, the V gene TRBV20-1; D is unresolved. Germline CDR1 reads DFQATT; CDR2 reads SNEGSKA (reference sequence). The CDR3 length is 15 residues. Trimming removed 6 bases at V and 2 bases at J, with 19 bases between. The CDR3 reads CSARRPGDLNYGYTF. CDR3 in DNA: TGCAGTGCCCGAAGGCCCGGGGATTTGAACTATGGCTACACCTTC.

Comment on this clonotype: This may be a read error, as it is one base from a much larger clone. This rearrangement joins TRBV11-2 to TRBJ2-7; D is unclear. The CDR3 has 13 residues. Trimming took 2 bases from V and 1 from J, leaving 6 bases between them. CDR1 SGHAT and CDR2 FQNNGV come from the germline V gene. CDR3 amino acids: CASSLNWSYEQYV. DNA of the CDR3: TGTGCCAGCAGCTTAAATTGGTCCTACGAGCAGTACGTC.

This clonotype was seen only a few times. This sequence joins TRBV9 and TRBJ1-3; maybe TRBD1 (5 bases). The V gene lost 4 bases and the J gene lost 0 bases, with 14 bases spanning the gap. CDR3 length: 16 residues. CDR1 is SGDLS and CDR2 is YYNGEE in the germline V gene. The CDR3, as DNA: TGTGCCAGCAGCCTACGCGACAGAAGCTCTGGAAACACCATATATTTT. Amino acid sequence: CASSLRDRSSGNTIYF.

CDR3 residues: CASSPTGRESSYNSPLHF. CDR3 coding DNA: TGTGCCAGCAGCCCGACGGGGAGGGAGAGCTCCTATAATTCACCCCTCCACTTT. The chain carries TRBV5-6 and TRBJ1-6; D not resolved. The CDR3 is made up of 18 amino acids. Per the germline V gene, CDR1 is SGHDT and CDR2 is YYEEEE. Trimming stripped 4 bases from V and 0 bases from J, with 17 bases between.

V is TRBV19 and J is TRBJ1-2; the D is unclear. The CDR3 length is 12 residues. Trimming stripped 7 bases from V and 2 bases from J, with 8 bases between. Germline lookup yields CDR1 LNHDA and CDR2 SQIVND (reference sequence). The CDR3, as DNA: TGTGCCAGTATCTCCCGAAACTATGGCTACACCTTC. It encodes CASISRNYGYTF.

This chain uses TRBV5-1 with TRBJ1-4; 7 bases align to TRBD1. There are 14 residues in the CDR3. V dropped 4 bases and J dropped 8; count of bases not matched to a gene: 8. CDR1 is SGHRS and CDR2 is YFSETQ in the germline V gene. The CDR3 bases are TGCGCCAGCAGCCACTCGACAGGGACCGAAAAACTGTTTTTT. Translating gives CASSHSTGTEKLFF.

The chain uses TRBV20-1 and TRBJ2-2, with 10 nucleotides matching TRBD2. Trimming took 3 bases from V and 6 from J; bases not matched to a gene: 10. The CDR3 has 16 amino acids. Germline lookup yields CDR1 DFQATT and CDR2 SNEGSKA (reference sequence). CDR3 coding DNA: TGCAGTGCTAGTAGCTCTAGCGGGGGAGAGGCCGGGGAGCTGTTTTTT. The encoded protein is CSASSSSGGEAGELFF.

The rearrangement links TRBV28 to TRBJ2-2; maybe TRBD1 (6 bases). In germline, CDR1 is MDHEN, CDR2 SYDVKM. Trimming stripped 5 bases from V and 6 bases from J, with 16 bases between. The CDR3 loop spans 15 amino acids. The chain's CDR3 is CASSQQGHPAGELFF. DNA for the CDR3: TGTGCCAGCAGTCAACAGGGCCATCCAGCCGGGGAGCTGTTTTTT.

This clonotype was detected ten times or more. The chain combines TRBV4-1 with TRBJ1-5; the D gene is possibly TRBD1 (6 bases). V lost 0 bases to trimming and J lost 7 bases, with 7 bases between them. The CDR3 runs to 13 residues. CDR1 and CDR2 (germline): MGHRA, YSYEKL. Here the CDR3 reads CASSQEGGQPQHF. The CDR3 nucleotides read TGCGCCAGCAGCCAAGAAGGGGGACAGCCCCAGCATTTT.

In this sample, this clonotype turned up a few times. As DNA, the CDR3 is TGTGCCAGCAGCTCGTCGACTAGCGGGCGTTGGGAGCAGTACGTC. This encodes CASSSSTSGRWEQYV. The chain couples TRBV7-2 to TRBJ2-7, with TRBD2 matching over 10 bases. V lost 4 bases to trimming and J lost 7 bases; unmatched junction nucleotides: 10. Germline V CDR1 and CDR2: SGHTA, FQGNSA. This CDR3 region has 15 residues.

This clonotype has just a few counts. This chain uses TRBV12-3 or TRBV12-4 with TRBJ2-1; the match to TRBD1 covers 8 bases. This CDR3 spans 14 amino acids. V lost 6 bases to trimming and J lost 6 bases; unmatched junction nucleotides: 7. The CDR3 is CASSYGQGRNEQFF. Written as DNA, the CDR3 is TGTGCCAGCAGCTACGGACAGGGTCGCAATGAGCAGTTCTTC.

This sequence joins TRBV4-1 and TRBJ2-7; no definite D call. This CDR3 region has 14 residues. Germline V gives CDR1 MGHRA, CDR2 YSYEKL. Trimming took off 1 base at V and 5 bases at J, with 12 bases between the two ends. The chain's CDR3 is CASSQASLGDEQYF. DNA of the CDR3: TGCGCCAGCAGCCAAGCTTCCCTTGGGGACGAGCAGTACTTC.

The CDR3 DNA is TGTGCCAGCAGTGAAGGACCTCAGGGGACCAAAAACATTCAGTACTTC. This gives the protein CASSEGPQGTKNIQYF. The rearrangement uses TRBV6-1 and TRBJ2-4; D perhaps matches TRBD1 (6 bases). V was trimmed by 1 base and J by 2 bases, leaving 12 bases between them. CDR1 is MNHNS, CDR2 SASEGT, per germline. The CDR3 length is 16 residues.

This chain joins TRBV5-1 and TRBJ2-1, with D possibly TRBD2 on 6 matching bases. With 6 bases removed from V and 0 bases from J, the gap between germline ends came to 13 bases. The CDR3 has 15 residues. In germline, CDR1 is SGHRS, CDR2 YFSETQ. The CDR3 coding sequence is TGCGCCAGCAATGCGGGGTTGAGCTCCTACAATGAGCAGTTCTTC. Its translation is CASNAGLSSYNEQFF.

The J gene is TRBJ2-2, the V gene TRBV27; the D gene is possibly TRBD2 (5 bases). V was cut by 6 bases and J by 4 bases, with 9 bases left in between. Germline V gene sequence: CDR1 MNHEY, CDR2 SMNVEV (reference sequence). There are 13 residues in the CDR3. The CDR3: CASRKGSTGELFF. CDR3 sequence (DNA): TGTGCCAGCAGAAAAGGGAGCACCGGGGAGCTGTTTTTT.

The sample holds a few counts of this clonotype. The rearrangement links TRBV2 to TRBJ1-2, with D uncertain. CDR1 and CDR2 (germline): SNHLY, FYNNEI. Trimming took 7 bases from V and 1 from J, leaving 7 bases between them. This CDR3 is built from 12 residues. CDR3 DNA: TGTGCCAGCAATATTGATAACTATGGCTACACCTTC. As protein: CASNIDNYGYTF.

The chain joins TRBV6-2 or TRBV6-3 to TRBJ2-5; D is uncertain. V lost 4 bases to trimming and J lost 4 bases, with 10 bases between them. CDR1 and CDR2 (germline): MNHEY, SVGEGT. CDR3 length: 13 residues. CDR3 nucleotides: TGTGCCAGCAGTTCCGGGTACGCAGAGACCCAGTACTTC. It is translated as CASSSGYAETQYF.

This clonotype turned up a few times. The rearrangement links TRBV2 to TRBJ1-5; 10 nucleotides align to TRBD1. Trimming removed 2 bases from V and 0 bases from J; junction bases left unmatched: 7. Looked up from germline, CDR1 is SNHLY and CDR2 is FYNNEI. This CDR3 comprises 18 residues. CDR3 amino acids: CASSETGTGVLSNQPQHF. The CDR3 bases are TGTGCCAGCAGTGAAACCGGGACAGGGGTTCTTAGCAATCAGCCCCAGCATTTT. Based on the CDR3 plus reference TRBV2 and TRBJ1-5, the full variable domain is EPEVTQTPSHQVTQMGQEVILRCVPISNHLYFYWYRQILGQKVEFLVSFYNNEISEKSEIFDDQFSVERPDGSNFTLKIRSTKLEDSAMYFCASSETGTGVLSNQPQHFGDGTRLSIL.

The gene calls are TRBV19 and TRBJ2-1; 8 bases agree with TRBD2. The CDR3 covers 13 residues. Germline trimming cut 11 bases from V and 7 bases from J; bases unmatched to any gene: 10. Germline V CDR1 and CDR2: LNHDA, SQIVND (reference sequence). CDR3 nucleotide sequence: TGTGCCTGCACTAGCGGCCTTGGAAATGAGCAGTTCTTC. Encoded protein: CACTSGLGNEQFF.

The chain links TRBV2 to TRBJ1-2; 7 bases match TRBD1. The V gene end was trimmed by 6 bases and the J gene end by 5 bases; junction bases not matched to a gene: 6. CDR3 length: 13 amino acids. Germline V lookup: CDR1 SNHLY, CDR2 FYNNEI. The CDR3 region is CASRWDSLYGYTF. The CDR3 DNA is TGTGCCAGCAGATGGGACAGCCTTTATGGCTACACCTTC.

This clonotype was observed a few times. This chain connects TRBV28 to TRBJ1-1; 8 positions agree with TRBD1. V gave up 2 bases and J gave up 4 bases; unmatched junction bases: 3. This CDR3 is built from 14 residues. CDR1 MDHEN and CDR2 SYDVKM come from the germline V gene. The CDR3 DNA reads TGTGCCAGCAGTTTACTGCAGGGGGCCACTGAAGCTTTCTTT. It encodes CASSLLQGATEAFF. Full variable domain (remainder filled in from reference TRBV28 and TRBJ1-1): DVKVTQSSRYLVKRTGEKVFLECVQDMDHENMFWYRQDPGLGLRLIYFSYDVKMKEKGDIPEGYSVSREKKERFSLILESASTNQTSMYLCASSLLQGATEAFFGQGTRLTVV.

This clonotype has only a few counts. The chain employs TRBV12-5 and TRBJ1-2; tentatively, D is TRBD1 (6 bases). Germline loops: CDR1 LGHNT, CDR2 FRNRAP. V was clipped by 2 bases and J by 7 bases, with 11 bases between them. The CDR3 has 13 amino acids. The chain's CDR3 is CASGLPGQLGYTF. CDR3 coding DNA: TGTGCTAGTGGTTTGCCTGGACAGCTTGGCTACACCTTC.

The rearrangement links TRBV27 to TRBJ1-1; tentative D call: TRBD1 (5 bases). Germline V lookup: CDR1 MNHEY, CDR2 SMNVEV (reference sequence). The CDR3 consists of 14 residues. With 8 bases removed from V and 1 base from J, the gap between germline ends came to 14 bases. The CDR3 is CASAFWGGNTEAFF. The CDR3 region has the DNA TGTGCCAGCGCCTTCTGGGGGGGGAACACTGAAGCTTTCTTT.

This chain links TRBV5-4 with TRBJ2-5, with TRBD1 as a possible D gene (6 bases). This CDR3 has 14 amino acids. V lost 0 bases to trimming and J lost 4 bases, with 10 bases between them. CDR1 and CDR2 (germline): SGHNT, YYREEE (reference sequence). The DNA of the CDR3 is TGTGCCAGCAGCTTGGTAGGGGGAGTAGAGACCCAGTACTTC. This encodes CASSLVGGVETQYF. Drawing the rest from reference TRBV5-4 and TRBJ2-5, the complete variable domain is ETGVTQSPTHLIKTRGQQVTLRCSSQSGHNTVSWYQQALGQGPQFIFQYYREEENGRGNFPPRFSGLQFPNYSSELNVNALELDDSALYLCASSLVGGVETQYFGPGTRLLVL.

The chain is built from TRBV4-3 and TRBJ1-3; D is uncertain. Looked up from germline, CDR1 is LGHNA and CDR2 is YSLEER. This CDR3 is 17 amino acids long. Deletions cut 2 bases from V and 0 bases from J, with 14 bases between. CDR3 nucleotides: TGCGCCAGCAGCCAACTTCAGTTGGCGTTCTCTGGAAACACCATATATTTT. This gives the protein CASSQLQLAFSGNTIYF.

The gene calls are TRBV6-5 and TRBJ1-4; tentatively, D is TRBD1 (5 bases). V lost 8 bases, J lost 3 bases, and 10 bases lay in between. The CDR3 loop spans 13 amino acids. Germline-derived CDR1 and CDR2 are MNHEY and SVGAGI. CDR3 residues: CASSGGANEKLFF. For the CDR3, the DNA is TGTGCCAGCTCAGGAGGGGCTAATGAAAAACTGTTTTTT.